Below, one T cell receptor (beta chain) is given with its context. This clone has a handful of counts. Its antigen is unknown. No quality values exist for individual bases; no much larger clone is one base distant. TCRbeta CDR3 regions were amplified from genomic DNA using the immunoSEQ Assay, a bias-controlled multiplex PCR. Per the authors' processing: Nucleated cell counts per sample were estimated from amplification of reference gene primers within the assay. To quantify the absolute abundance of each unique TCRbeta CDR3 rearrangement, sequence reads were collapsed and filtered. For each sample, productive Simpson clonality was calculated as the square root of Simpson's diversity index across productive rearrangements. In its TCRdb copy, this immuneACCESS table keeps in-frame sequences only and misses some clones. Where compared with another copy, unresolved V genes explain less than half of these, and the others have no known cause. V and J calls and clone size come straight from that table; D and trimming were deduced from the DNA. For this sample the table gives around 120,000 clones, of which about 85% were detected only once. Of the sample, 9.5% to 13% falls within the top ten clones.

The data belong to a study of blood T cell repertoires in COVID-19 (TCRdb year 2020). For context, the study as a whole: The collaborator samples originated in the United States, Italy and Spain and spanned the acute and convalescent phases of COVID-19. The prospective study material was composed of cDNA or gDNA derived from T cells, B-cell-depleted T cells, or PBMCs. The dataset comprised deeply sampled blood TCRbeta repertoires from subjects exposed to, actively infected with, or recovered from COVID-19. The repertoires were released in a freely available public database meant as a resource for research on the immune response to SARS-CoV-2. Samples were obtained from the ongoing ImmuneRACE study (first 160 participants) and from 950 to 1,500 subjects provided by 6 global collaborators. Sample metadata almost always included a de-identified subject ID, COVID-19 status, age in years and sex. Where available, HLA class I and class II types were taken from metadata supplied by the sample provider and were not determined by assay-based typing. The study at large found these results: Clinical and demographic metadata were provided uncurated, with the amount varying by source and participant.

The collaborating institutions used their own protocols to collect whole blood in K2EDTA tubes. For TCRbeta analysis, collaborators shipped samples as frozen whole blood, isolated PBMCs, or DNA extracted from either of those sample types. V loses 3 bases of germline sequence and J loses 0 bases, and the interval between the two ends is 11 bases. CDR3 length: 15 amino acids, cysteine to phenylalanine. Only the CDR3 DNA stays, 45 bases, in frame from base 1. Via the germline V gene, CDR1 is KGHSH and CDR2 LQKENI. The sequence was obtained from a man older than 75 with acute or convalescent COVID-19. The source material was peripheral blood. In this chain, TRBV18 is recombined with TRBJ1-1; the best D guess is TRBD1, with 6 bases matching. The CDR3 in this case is CASSPGRGLNTEAFF. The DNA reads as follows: TGTGCCAGCTCACCGGGCAGGGGATTGAACACTGAAGCTTTCTTT.